These 19 T cell receptor beta chains came from one sample sequenced in a study of OX40 agonist ivuxolimab in advanced cancers. Preparation of the library involved the immunoSEQ multiplex PCR assay. TCRdb re-hosts the immuneACCESS table, in-frame sequences only. Its copies lack some clones; in the studies checked, an unresolved V gene accounts for under half of them, and the cause for the rest is not known. The sample yields about 88,000 clones; roughly 84% were counted once. The biggest ten clones account for around 4% of the sample. The source material was CD4+ or CD8+ T cells sorted from blood, sampled in a trial of the OX40 agonist ivuxolimab. The receptors derive from an adult with an advanced solid tumor such as melanoma, head and neck, liver or kidney cancer.

The count of this clone is one. The V call is TRBV5-5, the J call TRBJ2-7; 7 bases align to TRBD2. V dropped 3 bases and J dropped 3; count of bases not matched to a gene: 0. Per germline, CDR1 SGHKS and CDR2 YYEKEE (reference sequence). CDR3 size: 12 residues. The CDR3 protein is CASSSSGYEQYF. In DNA, the CDR3 is TGTGCCAGCAGCTCTAGCGGCTACGAGCAGTACTTC. The complete variable domain, with remaining parts taken from reference TRBV5-5 and TRBJ2-7, reads DAGVTQSPTHLIKTRGQQVTLRCSPISGHKSVSWYQQVLGQGPQFIFQYYEKEERGRGNFPDRFSARQFPNYSSELNVNALLLGDSALYLCASSSSGYEQYFGPGTRLTVT.

The genes are TRBV6-6 and TRBJ2-6, with a weak D call TRBD1 (6 bases). CDR1 and CDR2 from the germline V gene are MNHNY and SVGAGI (reference sequence). The CDR3 has 15 amino acids. V dropped 5 bases and J dropped 4 bases, with 12 bases sitting between them. CDR3 residues: CASSTQGIGANVLTF. As DNA, the CDR3 is TGTGCCAGCAGTACCCAGGGGATCGGGGCCAACGTCCTGACTTTC.

This clone has just one count. CDR3 coding DNA: TGCGAGTGCGAGCGGGGGCTATACAATGAGCAGTTCTTC. Its translation: CECERGLYNEQFF. V gene TRBV23-1 combines with J gene TRBJ2-1; 8 bases agree with TRBD2. TRBV23-1 is an ORF, with its function uncertain. The CDR3 is 13 amino acids.

The chain links TRBV19 to TRBJ2-7, with TRBD1 matching over 7 bases. J lost 5 bases, V lost 4 bases, and 14 bases had no gene match. CDR1 and CDR2 (germline): LNHDA, SQIVND (reference sequence). The CDR3 runs to 16 residues. The CDR3 bases are TGTGCCAGTAGTAAAGACAGGGACCCATCCCTTGACGAGCAGTACTTC. Amino acid sequence: CASSKDRDPSLDEQYF.

Here the CDR3 reads CSVEDEDSSSYEQYF. Here the CDR3 DNA reads TGCAGCGTTGAAGATGAGGACTCAAGCTCCTACGAGCAGTACTTC. The rearrangement links TRBV29-1 to TRBJ2-7; D might be TRBD2 (5 bases). Germline CDR1 and CDR2: SQVTM and ANQGSEA. The CDR3 covers 15 residues. Trimming pared 0 bases from V and 0 bases from J, leaving 12 bases between.

This chain links TRBV28 with TRBJ1-5, with a possible D match to TRBD1 (5 bases). CDR3 length: 13 residues. Germline V CDR1 and CDR2: MDHEN, SYDVKM. The V gene lost 4 bases and the J gene lost 5 bases, with 9 bases spanning the gap. CDR3 loop: CASSWGKDQPQHF. The CDR3 nucleotides are TGTGCCAGCAGTTGGGGCAAAGATCAGCCCCAGCATTTT.

This rearrangement joins TRBV9 to TRBJ2-3; 8 bases align to TRBD2. Germline V gene lookup returns CDR1 SGDLS and CDR2 YYNGEE. This CDR3 contains 15 residues. V dropped 3 bases and J dropped 2; count of bases not matched to a gene: 5. CDR3 region: CASSATSDLTDTQYF. DNA for the CDR3: TGTGCCAGCAGCGCGACTAGCGACCTCACAGATACGCAGTATTTT.

The V and J genes are TRBV28 and TRBJ1-1; unclear D gene. Trimming left V 5 bases short and J 1 base short, with 8 bases between. The CDR3 sequence is 13 residues long. Germline V gene lookup returns CDR1 MDHEN and CDR2 SYDVKM. The CDR3 DNA reads as TGTGCCAGCAGTAACCCGACGAACACTGAAGCTTTCTTT. This gives the protein CASSNPTNTEAFF.

This chain joins TRBV2 and TRBJ2-5; the D gene is possibly TRBD1 (6 bases). The better agreement between TRBJ2-7 and the DNA end casts doubt on the J call. From germline, CDR1 is SNHLY and CDR2 FYNNEI. The length of the CDR3 is 12 residues. The CDR3 sequence is CASKRTDYEQYF. CDR3 sequence (DNA): TGTGCCTCAAAGAGGACAGACTACGAGCAGTACTTC.

The chain joins TRBV19 to TRBJ2-1; TRBD2 matches 7 bases. Germline CDR1 LNHDA, CDR2 SQIVND (reference sequence). The V and J ends lost 7 bases and 8 bases, in that order; junction bases with no gene match: 14. This CDR3 contains 15 residues. The CDR3 coding sequence is TGTGCCAGTACTTTATGGGGCGGGAGATCCGATGAGCAGTTCTTC. It translates to CASTLWGGRSDEQFF.

The chain employs TRBV5-6 and TRBJ2-1; D uncertain. The CDR3 contains 17 residues. V was shortened by 3 bases and J by 5 bases, with 21 bases between the two germline ends. In germline, CDR1 is SGHDT, CDR2 YYEEEE. The CDR3 sequence is CASSSIRLASINNEQFF. CDR3 sequence (DNA): TGTGCCAGCAGCTCGATCCGACTGGCCAGTATTAACAATGAGCAGTTCTTC. The full variable domain, rest sourced from reference TRBV5-6 and TRBJ2-1, is DAGVTQSPTHLIKTRGQQVTLRCSPKSGHDTVSWYQQALGQGPQFIFQYYEEEERQRGNFPDRFSGHQFPNYSSELNVNALLLGDSALYLCASSSIRLASINNEQFFGPGTRLTVL.

The chain joins TRBV5-6 to TRBJ2-2, with 7 bases matching TRBD2. The CDR3 has 15 residues. CDR1 and CDR2 (germline): SGHDT, YYEEEE. Losses at the gene ends were 1 base for V and 1 base for J; bases not matched to a gene: 1. This CDR3 is CASSLSSGNTGELFF. The CDR3 nucleotides are TGTGCCAGCAGCTTGTCTAGCGGGAACACCGGGGAGCTGTTTTTT.

This chain uses TRBV30 with TRBJ1-1; D is unclear. The CDR3 loop spans 11 amino acids. The germline gives CDR1 GTSNPN, CDR2 SVGIG (reference sequence). V lost 7 bases and J lost 1, with 7 bases in between. The CDR3 DNA reads as TGTGCCTCAAGAGCGAACACTGAAGCTTTCTTT. Encoded protein: CASRANTEAFF.

The V call is TRBV7-2, the J call TRBJ1-2; D not certain. The CDR3 loop spans 12 amino acids. Germline V CDR1 and CDR2: SGHTA, FQGNSA. V shed 1 base and J shed 8 bases, with 8 bases lying between them. CDR3 amino acids: CASSLDLRGYTF. DNA for the CDR3: TGTGCCAGCAGCTTAGATCTAAGGGGCTACACCTTC.

The rearrangement joins TRBV30 to TRBJ2-3; TRBD1 matches at 7 bases. With 5 bases clipped from V and 3 bases from J, the junction kept 8 bases outside the gene matches. The CDR3 runs to 14 residues. The germline V gene has CDR1 GTSNPN and CDR2 SVGIG (reference sequence). The CDR3 region has the DNA TGTGCCTGGGCTCAGGGGGTCGGGACAGATACGCAGTATTTT. Translated, it gives CAWAQGVGTDTQYF.

V and J are TRBV7-9 and TRBJ2-1; D remains unclear. The CDR3 spans 14 residues. Germline-derived CDR1 and CDR2 are SEHNR and FQNEAQ (reference sequence). Trimming stripped 3 bases from V and 5 bases from J, with 11 bases between. The CDR3 here is CASSLGLYDNEQFF. The CDR3 nucleotides are TGTGCCAGCAGCTTGGGTCTATACGACAATGAGCAGTTCTTC.

The rearrangement links TRBV6-6 to TRBJ2-1; D may be TRBD2 (6 bases). Germline CDR1 reads MNHNY; CDR2 reads SVGAGI (reference sequence). Between the trimmed V and J ends, which lost 7 bases and 0 bases, there was a span of 13 bases. The CDR3 extends over 15 amino acids. The chain's CDR3 is CASKELAGSYNEQFF. The CDR3 DNA sequence: TGTGCCAGCAAAGAACTAGCAGGCTCCTACAATGAGCAGTTCTTC.

The chain couples TRBV7-9 to TRBJ1-5; tentatively, D is TRBD1 (5 bases). Trimming cost V 3 bases and J 3 bases, with 9 bases left between them. This CDR3 has 14 amino acids. Germline-derived CDR1 and CDR2 are SEHNR and FQNEAQ (reference sequence). The CDR3 DNA follows: TGTGCCAGCAGCTTCGACAGCGCCAATCAGCCCCAGCATTTT. This gives the protein CASSFDSANQPQHF.

V usage is TRBV9 and J usage is TRBJ2-7; TRBD1 matches at 9 bases. CDR1 is SGDLS, CDR2 YYNGEE, per germline. J was trimmed by 4 bases and V by 4 bases; bases with no gene match: 15. The CDR3 totals 17 residues. CDR3 residues: CASSPGGTGKGRYEQYF. For the CDR3, the DNA is TGTGCCAGCAGCCCCGGAGGGACAGGGAAGGGACGGTACGAGCAGTACTTC.